Listed below are T cell receptor beta chains from one sample, sequenced in a study of shared clonotypes between healthy human individuals. The table came from immunoSEQ multiplex PCR; TCRdb's copy has only in-frame clones and leaves some out. The sample consists of roughly 1.4 million clones, about 98.5% of them appearing once. Input material: naive CD4+ T cells sorted from blood. The receptors were gathered from a man between 25 and 39 years old in good health. CDR3s include the opening cysteine and the closing phenylalanine or tryptophan. A D gene is named only where the DNA matches it firmly. The size of a clone is reported for some rows only, either as once, few or many, or as a class for expanded clones.

>TRBV5-6|TRBJ2-2|-|-
CASSPGLLANTGELFF
TGTGCCAGCAGCCCTGGACTGCTCGCGAACACCGGGGAGCTGTTTTTT
>TRBV28|TRBJ2-7|TRBD1|-
CASTFRDRESYEQYF
TGTGCCAGCACCTTCAGGGACAGGGAATCCTACGAGCAGTACTTC
>TRBV27|TRBJ2-7|-|once
CASSLQAGGSSEQYF
TGTGCCAGCAGTTTACAGGCAGGGGGGTCAAGCGAGCAGTACTTC
>TRBV28|TRBJ2-7|TRBD2|-
CASFKRESSYEQYF
TGTGCCAGTTTCAAGCGGGAAAGCTCCTACGAGCAGTACTTC
>TRBV10-3|TRBJ1-2|TRBD1|-
CAISEDRANYGYTF
TGTGCCATCAGTGAAGACAGGGCCAACTATGGCTACACCTTC
>TRBV7-9|TRBJ1-1|-|-
CASSLDFAEAFF
TGTGCCAGCAGCTTAGACTTTGCTGAAGCTTTCTTT
>TRBV18|TRBJ2-2|-|-
CASSPGGELFF
TGTGCCAGCTCACCTGGAGGGGAGCTGTTTTTT
>TRBV30|TRBJ1-2|-|-
CAWSVSVIRQVRGYTF
TGTGCCTGGAGTGTAAGTGTGATACGACAGGTTCGTGGCTACACCTTC
>TRBV28|TRBJ2-7|TRBD1|-
CAYSYGTGEFKNEQYF
TGTGCCTATAGTTATGGGACAGGGGAATTTAAGAACGAGCAGTACTTC
>TRBV18|TRBJ2-3|-|-
CASSRETDTQYF
TGTGCCAGCTCAAGGGAGACAGATACGCAGTATTTT
>TRBV14|TRBJ2-5|-|-
CASSGGDFSGETQYF
TGTGCCAGCAGCGGGGGCGACTTCTCGGGAGAGACCCAGTACTTC
>TRBV28|TRBJ2-3|-|-
CASIRMGGTDTQYF
TGTGCCAGCATCCGGATGGGGGGCACAGATACGCAGTATTTT
>TRBV7-2|TRBJ2-7|-|-
CASSTTYNSVYEQYF
TGTGCCAGCAGCACAACCTATAACTCGGTCTACGAGCAGTACTTC
>TRBV28|TRBJ1-2|-|-
CASSPAVRVVGGYTF
TGTGCCAGCAGCCCGGCGGTGCGAGTAGTCGGTGGCTACACCTTC
>TRBV28|TRBJ2-2|-|-
CASRPGTGELFF
TGTGCCAGCAGGCCAGGCACCGGGGAGCTGTTTTTT
>TRBV30|TRBJ1-4|-|-
CAWRGAGNEKLFF
TGTGCCTGGAGGGGGGCCGGGAATGAAAAACTGTTTTTT
>TRBV25-1|TRBJ2-7|TRBD2|-
CASSDSLAGAYEQYF
TGTGCCAGCAGTGATAGTCTAGCGGGAGCCTACGAGCAGTACTTC
>TRBV2|TRBJ2-5|TRBD2|once
CASSDTSGRIETQYF
TGTGCCAGCAGTGACACTAGCGGGAGGATAGAGACCCAGTACTTC
>TRBV5-1|TRBJ2-2|-|-
CASGKSQPNTGELFF
TGCGCCAGCGGTAAAAGTCAGCCGAACACCGGGGAGCTGTTTTTT
>TRBV5-1|TRBJ1-1|TRBD1|once
CASSQEGQMNTEAFF
TGCGCCAGCAGCCAAGAGGGACAGATGAACACTGAAGCTTTCTTT
>TRBV10-3|TRBJ2-3|TRBD2|-
CAISVLSGSPTDTQYF
TGTGCCATCTCAGTACTTAGCGGGAGCCCCACAGATACGCAGTATTTT
>TRBV2|TRBJ2-7|TRBD1|once
CATGSGTGSYEQYF
TGTGCCACCGGGAGCGGGACAGGGTCCTACGAGCAGTACTTC
>TRBV5-1|TRBJ2-2|TRBD2|-
CASSSRLAGDILGELFF
TGCGCCAGCAGCTCCCGACTAGCGGGAGATATATTAGGGGAGCTGTTTTTT
>TRBV27|TRBJ2-7|-|-
CASSSLYEQYF
TGTGCCAGCAGTTCACTCTACGAGCAGTACTTC
>TRBV10-3|TRBJ2-1|-|-
CAISDSARTPGIDNEQFF
TGTGCCATCAGTGACTCCGCGAGGACACCTGGGATAGACAATGAGCAGTTCTTC